This TCR beta chain originates from a study of blood T cell repertoires in COVID-19. Some clones are missing from TCRdb's copy, which holds only in-frame ones; the method was immunoSEQ multiplex PCR. In the table there are roughly 410,000 clones, roughly 90% of which are singletons. Trimming took 5 bases from V and 1 from J; bases not matched to a gene: 4. Germline values: CDR1 MNHEY, CDR2 SVGAGI. The CDR3 runs to 14 residues. The chain uses TRBV6-5 and TRBJ1-1, with 7 positions matching TRBD1. Source material: peripheral blood. This clonotype originated in a middle-aged man with acute or convalescent COVID-19. The CDR3 coding sequence is TGTGCCAGCAGTCAGAGACAGGGGAACACTGAAGCTTTCTTT. Translation gives CASSQRQGNTEAFF.